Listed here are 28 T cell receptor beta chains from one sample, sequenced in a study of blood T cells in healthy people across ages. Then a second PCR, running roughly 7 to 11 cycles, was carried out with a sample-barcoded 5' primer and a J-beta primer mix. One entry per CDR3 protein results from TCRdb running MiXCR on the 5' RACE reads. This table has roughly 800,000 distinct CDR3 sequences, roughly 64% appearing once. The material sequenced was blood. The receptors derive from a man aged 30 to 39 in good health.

The CDR3 coding sequence is TGTGCCAGCAGTCCTATAGCGGGAGGGAGCTCCTACAATGAGCAGTTCTTC. Its protein product is CASSPIAGGSSYNEQFF. V gene TRBV6-2 or TRBV6-3 combines with J gene TRBJ2-1; 11 bases are shared with TRBD2. Trimming cost V 5 bases and J 0 bases; bases outside gene matches: 6. The CDR3 loop spans 17 amino acids. Germline V gives CDR1 MNHEY, CDR2 SVGEGT.

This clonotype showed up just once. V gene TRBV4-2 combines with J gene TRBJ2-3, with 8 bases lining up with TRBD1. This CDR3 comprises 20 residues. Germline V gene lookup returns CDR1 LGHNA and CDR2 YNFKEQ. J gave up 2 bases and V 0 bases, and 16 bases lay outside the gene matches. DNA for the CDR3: TGTGCCAGCAGCCAAGATTGGGTTCCCTATCGGGACAGGAACACAGATACGCAGTATTTT. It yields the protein CASSQDWVPYRDRNTDTQYF.

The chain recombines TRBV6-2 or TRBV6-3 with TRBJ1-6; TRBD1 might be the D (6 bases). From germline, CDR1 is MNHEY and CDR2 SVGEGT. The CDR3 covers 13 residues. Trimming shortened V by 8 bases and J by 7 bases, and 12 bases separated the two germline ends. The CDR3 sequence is CASVGQGNSPLHF. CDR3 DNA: TGTGCCAGCGTGGGGCAGGGGAATTCACCCCTCCACTTT.

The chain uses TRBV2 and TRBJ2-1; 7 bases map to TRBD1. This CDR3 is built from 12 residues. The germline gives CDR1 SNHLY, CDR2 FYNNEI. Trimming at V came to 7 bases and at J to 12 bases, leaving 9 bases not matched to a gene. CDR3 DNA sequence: TGTGCCAGCACCGGAAGGGGGCTAGTGCAGTTCTTC. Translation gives CASTGRGLVQFF.

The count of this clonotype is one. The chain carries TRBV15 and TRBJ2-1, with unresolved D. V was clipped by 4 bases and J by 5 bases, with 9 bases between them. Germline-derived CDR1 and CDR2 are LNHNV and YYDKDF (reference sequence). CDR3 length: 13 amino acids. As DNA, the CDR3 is TGTGCCACCAGCATATCCGACAACAATGAGCAGTTCTTC. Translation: CATSISDNNEQFF.

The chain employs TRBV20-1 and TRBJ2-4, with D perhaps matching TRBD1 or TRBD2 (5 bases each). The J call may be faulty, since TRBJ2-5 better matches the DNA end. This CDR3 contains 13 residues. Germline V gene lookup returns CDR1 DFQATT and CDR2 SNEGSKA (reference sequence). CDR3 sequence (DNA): TGCAGTGCTAACCAGATCGAGGGGGAGACCCAGTACTTC. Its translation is CSANQIEGETQYF.

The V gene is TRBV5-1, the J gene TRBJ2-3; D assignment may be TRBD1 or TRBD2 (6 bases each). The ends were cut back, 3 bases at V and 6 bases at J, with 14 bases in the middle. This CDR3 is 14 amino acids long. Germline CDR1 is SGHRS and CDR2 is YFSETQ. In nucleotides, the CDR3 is TGCGCCAGCAGCTCTACAGGGACTGGGGATACGCAGTATTTT. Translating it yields CASSSTGTGDTQYF.

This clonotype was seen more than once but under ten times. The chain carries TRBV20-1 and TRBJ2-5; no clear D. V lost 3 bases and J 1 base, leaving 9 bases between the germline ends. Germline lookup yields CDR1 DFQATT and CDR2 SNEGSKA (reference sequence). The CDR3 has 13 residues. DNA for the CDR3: TGCAGTGCTAGCGGACGGCCCCAAGAGACCCAGTACTTC. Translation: CSASGRPQETQYF.

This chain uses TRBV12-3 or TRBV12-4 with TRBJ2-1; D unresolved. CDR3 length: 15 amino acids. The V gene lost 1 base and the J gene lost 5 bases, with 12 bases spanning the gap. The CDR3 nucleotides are TGTGCCAGCAGTTTAGGGCGGCGAAATAACAATGAGCAGTTCTTC. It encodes CASSLGRRNNNEQFF.

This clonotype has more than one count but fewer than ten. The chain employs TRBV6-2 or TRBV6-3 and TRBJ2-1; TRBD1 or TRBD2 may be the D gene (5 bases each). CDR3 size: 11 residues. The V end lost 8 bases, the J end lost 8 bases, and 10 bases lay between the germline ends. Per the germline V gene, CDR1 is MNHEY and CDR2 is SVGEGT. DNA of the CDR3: TGTGCCAGCGGGACCACGTATGAGCAGTTCTTC. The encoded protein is CASGTTYEQFF.

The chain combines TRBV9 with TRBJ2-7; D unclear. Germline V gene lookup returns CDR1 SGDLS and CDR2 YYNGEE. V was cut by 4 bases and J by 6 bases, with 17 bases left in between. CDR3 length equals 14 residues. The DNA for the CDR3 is TGTGCCAGCAGCCGGACCCTTGGAATTGGCGAGCAGTACTTC. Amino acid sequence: CASSRTLGIGEQYF. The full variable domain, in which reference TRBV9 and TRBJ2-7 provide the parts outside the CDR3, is DSGVTQTPKHLITATGQRVTLRCSPRSGDLSVYWYQQSLDQGLQFLIQYYNGEERAKGNILERFSAQQFPDLHSELNLSSLELGDSALYFCASSRTLGIGEQYFGPGTRLTVT.

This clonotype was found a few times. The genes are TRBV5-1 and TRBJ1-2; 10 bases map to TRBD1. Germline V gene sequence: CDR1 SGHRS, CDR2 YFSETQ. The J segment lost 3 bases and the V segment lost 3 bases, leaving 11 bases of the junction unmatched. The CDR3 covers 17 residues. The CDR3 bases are TGCGCCAGCAGCTCCCATCCACCGGGACAGGGGTACTATGGCTACACCTTC. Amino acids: CASSSHPPGQGYYGYTF.

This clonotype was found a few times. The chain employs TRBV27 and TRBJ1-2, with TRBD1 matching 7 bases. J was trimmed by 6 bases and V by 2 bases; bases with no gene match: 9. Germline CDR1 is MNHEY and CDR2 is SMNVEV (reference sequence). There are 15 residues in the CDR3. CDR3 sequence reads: CASSLRTGDRDGYTF. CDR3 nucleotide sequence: TGTGCCAGCAGTTTAAGAACAGGGGATCGGGATGGCTACACCTTC.

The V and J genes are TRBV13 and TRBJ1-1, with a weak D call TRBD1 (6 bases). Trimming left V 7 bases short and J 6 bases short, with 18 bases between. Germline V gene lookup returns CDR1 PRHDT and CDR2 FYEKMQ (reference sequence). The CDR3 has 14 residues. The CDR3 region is CASTVPGHCSEAFF. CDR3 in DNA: TGTGCCAGCACCGTACCGGGACATTGCTCTGAAGCTTTCTTT.

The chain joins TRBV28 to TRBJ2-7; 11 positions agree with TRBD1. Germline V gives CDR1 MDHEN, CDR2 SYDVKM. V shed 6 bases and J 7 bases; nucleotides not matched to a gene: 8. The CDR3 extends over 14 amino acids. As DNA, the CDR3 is TGTGCCAGCAGCTTGGACAGGGGGCTTGAAGAGCAGTACTTC. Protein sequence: CASSLDRGLEEQYF. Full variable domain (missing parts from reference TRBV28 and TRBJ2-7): DVKVTQSSRYLVKRTGEKVFLECVQDMDHENMFWYRQDPGLGLRLIYFSYDVKMKEKGDIPEGYSVSREKKERFSLILESASTNQTSMYLCASSLDRGLEEQYFGPGTRLTVT.

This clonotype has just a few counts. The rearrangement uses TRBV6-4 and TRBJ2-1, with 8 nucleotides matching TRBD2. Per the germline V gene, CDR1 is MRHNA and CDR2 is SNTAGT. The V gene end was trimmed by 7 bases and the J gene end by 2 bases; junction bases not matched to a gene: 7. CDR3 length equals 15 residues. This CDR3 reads CASIGAGGPYNEQFF. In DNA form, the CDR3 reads TGTGCCAGCATAGGGGCGGGAGGCCCCTACAATGAGCAGTTCTTC.

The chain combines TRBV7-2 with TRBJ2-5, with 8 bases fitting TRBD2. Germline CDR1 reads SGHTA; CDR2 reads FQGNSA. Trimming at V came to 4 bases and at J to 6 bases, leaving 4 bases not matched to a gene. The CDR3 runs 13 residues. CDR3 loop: CASSSRTSQTQYF. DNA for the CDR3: TGTGCCAGCAGCTCCCGGACTAGCCAGACCCAGTACTTC. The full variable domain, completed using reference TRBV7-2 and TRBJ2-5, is GAGVSQSPSNKVTEKGKDVELRCDPISGHTALYWYRQSLGQGLEFLIYFQGNSAPDKSGLPSDRFSAERTGGSVSTLTIQRTQQEDSAVYLCASSSRTSQTQYFGPGTRLLVL.

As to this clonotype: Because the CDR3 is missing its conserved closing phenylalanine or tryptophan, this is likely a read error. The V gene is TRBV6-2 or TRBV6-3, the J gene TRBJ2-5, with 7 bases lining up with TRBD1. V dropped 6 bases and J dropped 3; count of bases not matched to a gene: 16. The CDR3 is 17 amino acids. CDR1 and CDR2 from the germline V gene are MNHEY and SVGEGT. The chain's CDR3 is CASSQGPGTEKEETQYI. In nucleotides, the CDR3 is TGTGCCAGCAGCCAAGGACCCGGGACAGAGAAAGAAGAGACCCAGTACATC.

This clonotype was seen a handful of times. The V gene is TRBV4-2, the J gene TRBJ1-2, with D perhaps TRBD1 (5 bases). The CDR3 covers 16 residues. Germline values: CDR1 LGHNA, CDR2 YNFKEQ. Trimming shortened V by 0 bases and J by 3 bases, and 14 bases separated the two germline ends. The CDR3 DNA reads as TGTGCCAGCAGCCAAGATGAATACCTCAGGGACTATGGCTACACCTTC. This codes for CASSQDEYLRDYGYTF.

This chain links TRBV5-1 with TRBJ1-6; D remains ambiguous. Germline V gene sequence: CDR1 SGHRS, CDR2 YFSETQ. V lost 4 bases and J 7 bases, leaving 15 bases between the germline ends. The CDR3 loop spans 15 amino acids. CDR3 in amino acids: CASSGVDGENSPLHF. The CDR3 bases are TGCGCCAGCAGCGGGGTGGACGGAGAAAATTCACCCCTCCACTTT. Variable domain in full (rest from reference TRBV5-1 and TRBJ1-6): KAGVTQTPRYLIKTRGQQVTLSCSPISGHRSVSWYQQTPGQGLQFLFEYFSETQRNKGNFPGRFSGRQFSNSRSEMNVSTLELGDSALYLCASSGVDGENSPLHFGNGTRLTVT.

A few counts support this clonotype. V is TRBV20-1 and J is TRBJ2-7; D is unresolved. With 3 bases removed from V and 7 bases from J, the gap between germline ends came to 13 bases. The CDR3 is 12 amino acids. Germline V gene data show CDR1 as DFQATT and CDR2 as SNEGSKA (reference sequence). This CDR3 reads CSARTQSREQYF. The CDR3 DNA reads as TGCAGTGCTAGGACACAATCAAGGGAGCAGTACTTC.

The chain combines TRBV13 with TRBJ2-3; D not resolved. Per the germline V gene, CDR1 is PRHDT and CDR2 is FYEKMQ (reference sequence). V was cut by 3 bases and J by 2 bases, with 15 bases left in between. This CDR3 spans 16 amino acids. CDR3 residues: CASSFSPLDPTDTQYF. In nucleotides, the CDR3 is TGTGCCAGCAGCTTTAGTCCGTTAGACCCCACAGATACGCAGTATTTT.

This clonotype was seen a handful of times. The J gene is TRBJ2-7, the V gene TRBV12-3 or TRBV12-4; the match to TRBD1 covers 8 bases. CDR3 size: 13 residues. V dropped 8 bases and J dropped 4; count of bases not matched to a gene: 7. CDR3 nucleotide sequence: TGTGCCAGCGGCCACAGGGGGGAGTACGAGCAGTACTTC. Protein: CASGHRGEYEQYF.

The CDR3 nucleotides read TGTGCCAGCAGTGCTGAGGGATACCGCACAGATACGCAGTATTTT. This translates into CASSAEGYRTDTQYF. V usage is TRBV7-2 and J usage is TRBJ2-3; TRBD2 might be the D (5 bases). The CDR3 totals 15 residues. Germline V CDR1 and CDR2: SGHTA, FQGNSA. V lost 6 bases to trimming and J lost 1 base, with 14 bases between them.

The CDR3 sequence is CASSHVSQRAGGHTDTQYF. The CDR3 DNA sequence: TGTGCCAGCAGCCACGTCTCCCAAAGAGCGGGAGGGCACACAGATACGCAGTATTTT. V and J are TRBV4-2 and TRBJ2-3; TRBD2 matches 10 bases. The V and J ends lost 3 bases and 2 bases, in that order; junction bases with no gene match: 14. The CDR3 runs to 19 residues. Germline lookup yields CDR1 LGHNA and CDR2 YNFKEQ.

DNA for the CDR3: TGTGCCAGCAACCACAGGGCTGGGGATGGTGGCTACACCTTC. It encodes CASNHRAGDGGYTF. The chain carries TRBV11-2 and TRBJ1-2; weak D call: TRBD1 (6 bases). The germline gives CDR1 SGHAT, CDR2 FQNNGV. This CDR3 is built from 14 residues. V was trimmed by 7 bases and J by 7 bases, leaving 19 bases between them. The whole variable domain, filled in from reference TRBV11-2 and TRBJ1-2, reads EAGVAQSPRYKIIEKRQSVAFWCNPISGHATLYWYQQILGQGPKLLIQFQNNGVVDDSQLPKDRFSAERLKGVDSTLKIQPAKLEDSAVYLCASNHRAGDGGYTFGSGTRLTVV.

The CDR3: CASSTLAGELFF. In DNA, the CDR3 is TGTGCCAGCAGCACTCTAGCCGGGGAGCTGTTTTTT. The chain combines TRBV7-2 with TRBJ2-2; D remains ambiguous. The CDR3 runs 12 residues. Germline loops: CDR1 SGHTA, CDR2 FQGNSA. V gave up 5 bases and J gave up 6 bases, with 7 bases separating them.

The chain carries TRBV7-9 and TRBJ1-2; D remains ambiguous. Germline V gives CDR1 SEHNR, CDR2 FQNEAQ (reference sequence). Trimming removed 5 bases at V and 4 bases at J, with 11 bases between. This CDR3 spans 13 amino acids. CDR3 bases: TGTGCCAGCAGCCCTATGGGTAGCTATGGCTACACCTTC. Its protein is CASSPMGSYGYTF.